This passage covers 21 T cell receptor beta chains from one sample sequenced in a study of response to subunit inactivated influenza vaccine. MiXCR was run by TCRdb on the RT-PCR reads, yielding one entry per CDR3 protein. The data show 500,000 to 600,000 distinct CDR3 sequences, less than 15% seen once. The sample consisted of PBMCs from blood, taken roughly 12 days after vaccination. These receptors were taken from a man aged 50 or older who received an inactivated influenza vaccine.

This clonotype appeared many times. The chain combines TRBV5-1 with TRBJ2-5; 9 positions agree with TRBD2. CDR3 length: 17 amino acids. The junction had 15 bases not matched to a gene; V was cut back by 4 bases and J by 5 bases. Germline V gives CDR1 SGHRS, CDR2 YFSETQ. The CDR3 DNA sequence: TGCGCCAGCAGCGCCCGATTGACTAGCGGCTTAGAGGAGACCCAGTACTTC. Protein: CASSARLTSGLEETQYF.

This rearrangement joins TRBV20-1 to TRBJ1-1; unclear D gene. CDR3 length: 11 residues. Germline-derived CDR1 and CDR2 are DFQATT and SNEGSKA (reference sequence). The germline V and J ends were trimmed by 4 bases and 7 bases, with 10 bases remaining between them. The CDR3 is CSAIQVGEAFF. The CDR3 region has the DNA TGCAGTGCTATTCAGGTTGGTGAAGCTTTCTTT.

This chain links TRBV24-1 with TRBJ2-2; D gene ambiguous. CDR3 length: 13 residues. Germline CDR1 KGHDR, CDR2 SFDVKD. Trimming took off 6 bases at V and 6 bases at J, with 10 bases between the two ends. The CDR3 nucleotides are TGTGCCACCAGTATGAGCTCCGCCGGGGAGCTGTTTTTT. Amino acids: CATSMSSAGELFF.

The chain carries TRBV20-1 and TRBJ2-5; TRBD2 might be the D (5 bases). Germline-derived CDR1 and CDR2 are DFQATT and SNEGSKA (reference sequence). Trimming removed 5 bases at V and 9 bases at J, with 16 bases between. The CDR3 is made up of 12 amino acids. The CDR3 sequence: CSALRTSSAQYF. The CDR3 DNA follows: TGCAGTGCTCTAAGGACTTCTTCGGCCCAGTACTTC.

Many counts were recorded for this clonotype. The genes are TRBV5-1 and TRBJ2-2; D unresolved. CDR3 length: 15 residues. Trimming stripped 4 bases from V and 1 base from J, with 11 bases between. The germline V gene encodes CDR1 SGHRS and CDR2 YFSETQ. The CDR3 loop is CASSTSQENTGELFF. The CDR3 DNA sequence: TGCGCCAGCAGCACGTCCCAGGAGAACACCGGGGAGCTGTTTTTT.

The chain employs TRBV9 and TRBJ2-3; 7 nucleotides align to TRBD2. The CDR3 consists of 16 residues. Trimming removed 0 bases from V and 4 bases from J; junction bases left unmatched: 8. Germline V gene data show CDR1 as SGDLS and CDR2 as YYNGEE. In nucleotides, the CDR3 is TGTGCCAGCAGCGTAGTAAACGGGGGGTTCGCAGATACGCAGTATTTT. This translates into CASSVVNGGFADTQYF.

This clonotype appeared a few times. This chain uses TRBV5-1 with TRBJ1-1; TRBD1 aligns across 7 bases. The V and J ends lost 5 bases and 4 bases, in that order; junction bases with no gene match: 5. The CDR3 contains 13 residues. Germline V lookup: CDR1 SGHRS, CDR2 YFSETQ. CDR3 DNA sequence: TGCGCCAGCAGTACAGGGGCGCGCACTGAAGCTTTCTTT. Encoded protein: CASSTGARTEAFF. The full variable domain, rest sourced from reference TRBV5-1 and TRBJ1-1, is KAGVTQTPRYLIKTRGQQVTLSCSPISGHRSVSWYQQTPGQGLQFLFEYFSETQRNKGNFPGRFSGRQFSNSRSEMNVSTLELGDSALYLCASSTGARTEAFFGQGTRLTVV.

This chain joins TRBV7-8 and TRBJ1-5, with D perhaps matching TRBD1 (6 bases). Trimming removed 1 base from V and 6 bases from J, with 13 bases in between. Germline CDR1 reads SGHVS; CDR2 reads FQNEAQ. CDR3 length equals 15 residues. The CDR3 loop is CASSLVGGGRQPQHF. In DNA, the CDR3 is TGTGCCAGCAGCTTAGTTGGGGGGGGCCGTCAGCCCCAGCATTTT.

The V gene is TRBV12-5, the J gene TRBJ1-1; tentative D call: TRBD1 (6 bases). Germline values: CDR1 LGHNT, CDR2 FRNRAP. There are 14 residues in the CDR3. V was trimmed by 9 bases and J by 1 base, leaving 15 bases between them. Here the CDR3 reads CASKQGGANTEAFF. CDR3 bases: TGTGCTAGCAAACAGGGTGGCGCGAACACTGAAGCTTTCTTT.

This rearrangement joins TRBV4-1 to TRBJ1-4; 7 bases are shared with TRBD1. Germline loops: CDR1 MGHRA, CDR2 YSYEKL. V lost 2 bases to trimming and J lost 3 bases; unmatched junction nucleotides: 6. There are 16 residues in the CDR3. CDR3 DNA sequence: TGCGCCAGCAGCCAAAACCCGGGACAGTCTAATGAAAAACTGTTTTTT. This translates into CASSQNPGQSNEKLFF.

This clonotype showed up just a few times. The J gene is TRBJ1-3, the V gene TRBV29-1; D is perhaps TRBD1 (5 bases). V was shortened by 4 bases and J by 0 bases, with 7 bases between the two germline ends. The CDR3 totals 13 residues. Per germline, CDR1 SQVTM and CDR2 ANQGSEA. CDR3 nucleotide sequence: TGCAGCGTTGGGGACCGCTCTGGAAACACCATATATTTT. Protein: CSVGDRSGNTIYF.

The chain couples TRBV12-3 or TRBV12-4 to TRBJ2-2, with D hard to call. This CDR3 comprises 18 residues. V shed 3 bases and J shed 5 bases, with 22 bases lying between them. The CDR3 coding sequence is TGTGCCAGCAGTTTTGGGCAGTACGGTTCCAGTTTTACCGGGGAGCTGTTTTTT. Protein product: CASSFGQYGSSFTGELFF.

The rearrangement joins TRBV6-2 or TRBV6-3 to TRBJ1-5, with D possibly being TRBD1 (5 bases). The ends were cut back, 5 bases at V and 3 bases at J, with 14 bases in the middle. The CDR3 consists of 15 residues. Germline V gene lookup returns CDR1 MNHEY and CDR2 SVGEGT. CDR3 nucleotides: TGTGCCAGCAGTAAACTTGCAGGGTTCAATCAGCCCCAGCATTTT. It yields the protein CASSKLAGFNQPQHF.

The J gene is TRBJ2-5, the V gene TRBV7-9; D possibly corresponds to TRBD1 (5 bases). The CDR3 has 15 amino acids. In germline, CDR1 is SEHNR, CDR2 FQNEAQ (reference sequence). Trimming removed 5 bases from V and 5 bases from J, with 18 bases in between. CDR3 nucleotide sequence: TGTGCCAGCAGCCTTACTTATGGCAGGGCCGAGACCCAGTACTTC. This encodes CASSLTYGRAETQYF.

V is TRBV7-2 and J is TRBJ2-2, with D perhaps matching TRBD1 (5 bases). CDR1 is SGHTA and CDR2 is FQGNSA in the germline V gene. Trimming shortened V by 7 bases and J by 2 bases, and 11 bases separated the two germline ends. This CDR3 comprises 14 residues. CDR3 sequence reads: CASTRQLNTGELFF. The DNA for the CDR3 is TGTGCCAGCACCCGACAGCTTAACACCGGGGAGCTGTTTTTT.

The chain uses TRBV4-1 and TRBJ2-7, with D unclear. The germline V and J ends were trimmed by 2 bases and 2 bases, with 7 bases remaining between them. Per the germline V gene, CDR1 is MGHRA and CDR2 is YSYEKL. The CDR3 spans 13 residues. This CDR3 reads CASSQFNTYEQYF. CDR3 coding DNA: TGCGCCAGCAGCCAATTCAATACCTACGAGCAGTACTTC.

This clonotype was seen only a few times. The chain couples TRBV20-1 to TRBJ1-1, with 7 positions matching TRBD1. The ends lost 3 bases at V and 5 bases at J; junction bases unmatched: 6. There are 13 residues in the CDR3. From germline, CDR1 is DFQATT and CDR2 SNEGSKA (reference sequence). The CDR3 reads CSASDRVETEAFF. The CDR3 DNA reads as TGCAGTGCTAGCGACAGGGTTGAAACTGAAGCTTTCTTT.

In its sample, this clonotype was seen a few times. This chain connects TRBV5-5 to TRBJ1-5; D not resolved. Looked up from germline, CDR1 is SGHKS and CDR2 is YYEKEE (reference sequence). Trimming took 6 bases from V and 0 from J, leaving 13 bases between them. The CDR3 is 15 amino acids. The CDR3 is CASTSDDYSNQPQHF. CDR3 nucleotide sequence: TGTGCCAGCACCAGCGATGACTATAGCAATCAGCCCCAGCATTTT.

This clonotype was counted only a few times. The chain employs TRBV6-2 or TRBV6-3 and TRBJ1-3; no firm D call. This CDR3 comprises 12 residues. Trimming left V 4 bases short and J 9 bases short, with 10 bases between. CDR1 is MNHEY and CDR2 is SVGEGT in the germline V gene. CDR3 loop: CASSWAESTIYF. The DNA for the CDR3 is TGTGCCAGCAGTTGGGCCGAGAGCACCATATATTTT.

This clonotype was found a few times. V usage is TRBV4-3 and J usage is TRBJ1-6, with D hard to call. Germline V CDR1 and CDR2: LGHNA, YSLEER. This CDR3 has 16 amino acids. V lost 5 bases to trimming and J lost 9 bases, with 20 bases between them. CDR3 sequence (DNA): TGCGCCAGCAGCTGGGCCGAGGGTTCCTTAGGTTCACCCCTCCACTTT. The encoded protein is CASSWAEGSLGSPLHF.

The CDR3: CATSRGQGVTDTQYF. CDR3 DNA: TGTGCCACCAGTCGTGGACAGGGGGTCACAGATACGCAGTATTTT. The chain joins TRBV24-1 to TRBJ2-3, with 10 bases identical to TRBD1. V was pared by 6 bases and J by 2 bases, with 4 bases of the junction left unmatched. Germline V gene lookup returns CDR1 KGHDR and CDR2 SFDVKD. This CDR3 spans 15 amino acids.